Detailed here is one T cell receptor (beta chain). This sample is drawn from a study of shared clonotypes between healthy human individuals. Germline assignment: CDR1 ENHRY and CDR2 SYGVKD. Trimming removed 5 bases at V and 7 bases at J, with 18 bases between. This CDR3 has 15 amino acids. TCRdb's copy holds only in-frame clones and misses some; the assay was immunoSEQ multiplex PCR. The sample records 1 million to 1.2 million clones, 77% being singletons. V and J are TRBV10-3 and TRBJ1-5, with D possibly being TRBD1 (5 bases). The TCR sequence derives from a man aged 18 to 29 in good health. Some clones in this sample may be carry-over from other donors' samples. Material for sequencing was memory CD4+ T cells from PBMCs. The sample's subset: CD45RA-negative fraction. This chain's CDR3 is CAISNPRWGDQPQHF. DNA for the CDR3: TGTGCCATCAGTAACCCAAGGTGGGGGGACCAGCCCCAGCATTTT.